Below, 21 T cell receptor beta chains from the same sample are listed, as sequenced in a study of cytomegalovirus exposure and HLA in healthy donors. It was with 60 Vbeta and 13 Jbeta primers that the PCR ran. Sequencing was performed with immunoSEQ multiplex PCR; in TCRdb, only in-frame clones are kept and a portion is missing. This sample yields around 180,000 clones, of which around 82% are seen a single time; 0.2% to 0.3% belongs to the top ten. The sequenced material came from PBMCs. The receptors derive from a boy aged 10-17 years in good health and CMV-seronegative.

The chain employs TRBV7-9 and TRBJ2-3, with 10 bases fitting TRBD2. The trim removed 5 bases at V and 1 base at J, leaving 9 bases unmatched. This CDR3 is 17 amino acids long. The V gene's germline CDR1 is SEHNR and CDR2 FQNEAQ (reference sequence). CDR3 bases: TGTGCCAGCAGCCCCCACCGCGGACTAGCGGGCACAGATACGCAGTATTTT. Translating it yields CASSPHRGLAGTDTQYF.

This sequence joins TRBV30 and TRBJ1-2; a weak D match, TRBD1 (6 bases). Trimming stripped 2 bases from V and 3 bases from J, with 13 bases between. CDR3 length: 14 amino acids. The V gene's germline CDR1 is GTSNPN and CDR2 SVGIG (reference sequence). The CDR3 sequence: CAWSSTGSDYGYTF. Here the CDR3 DNA reads TGTGCCTGGAGTTCAACAGGGTCCGACTATGGCTACACCTTC.

The chain uses TRBV7-9 and TRBJ2-3; a weak D match, TRBD2 (5 bases). Germline V gene sequence: CDR1 SEHNR, CDR2 FQNEAQ (reference sequence). Trimming took 2 bases from V and 6 from J, leaving 9 bases between them. This CDR3 spans 13 amino acids. CDR3 sequence: CASSLTAVDTQYF. CDR3 coding DNA: TGTGCCAGCAGCTTAACAGCGGTGGATACGCAGTATTTT.

V gene TRBV7-2 combines with J gene TRBJ2-5, with unresolved D. V was pared by 3 bases and J by 6 bases, with 8 bases between. There are 12 residues in the CDR3. CDR1 and CDR2 from the germline V gene are SGHTA and FQGNSA. The CDR3 nucleotides read TGTGCCAGCAGCTTCAGAGCGCAGACCCAGTACTTC. This sequence encodes CASSFRAQTQYF.

Details on this clone: At one end, the junction sequence differs from germline, possibly due to a read error. This sequence joins TRBV7-7 and TRBJ2-5; D is perhaps TRBD2 (5 bases). Germline V lookup: CDR1 SSHAT, CDR2 FNYEAQ (reference sequence). The CDR3 length is 14 residues. CDR3 nucleotides: TGTGCTAGCAGCTTAGCGCGTACCCAAGAGACCCAGTACTTC. It translates to CASSLARTQETQYF. Full variable domain (rest looked up from reference TRBV7-7 and TRBJ2-5): GAGVSQSPRYKVTKRGQDVTLRCDPISSHATLYWYQQALGQGPEFLTYFNYEAQPDKSGLPSDRFSAERPEGSISTLTIQRTEQRDSAMYRCASSLARTQETQYFGPGTRLLVL.

This clone has only a few counts. This chain links TRBV15 with TRBJ1-1; possible D gene TRBD1, 6 bases. Germline V lookup: CDR1 LNHNV, CDR2 YYDKDF (reference sequence). CDR3 size: 13 residues. The V and J ends lost 1 base and 7 bases respectively, with 10 bases between them. The CDR3 nucleotides read TGTGCCACCAGCAGAGTGGTAGGGGGTGAAGCTTTCTTT. Its translation: CATSRVVGGEAFF.

The gene calls are TRBV6-1 and TRBJ1-2, with D perhaps TRBD1 (5 bases). This CDR3 comprises 13 residues. Trimming left V 8 bases short and J 14 bases short, with 24 bases between. Germline V gives CDR1 MNHNS, CDR2 SASEGT. Here the CDR3 reads CASEAGGPRLRTF. CDR3 nucleotide sequence: TGTGCCAGCGAGGCCGGGGGTCCTAGATTGCGGACCTTC.

The chain is built from TRBV7-2 and TRBJ2-7; D is perhaps TRBD2 (5 bases). This CDR3 contains 16 residues. V was pared by 2 bases and J by 2 bases, with 16 bases between. Germline V gene lookup returns CDR1 SGHTA and CDR2 FQGNSA. The CDR3: CASSLSPGSTAYEQYF. The CDR3 nucleotides are TGTGCCAGCAGCTTAAGCCCGGGGTCTACAGCCTACGAGCAGTACTTC.

The chain uses TRBV2 and TRBJ2-2, with D maybe TRBD1 (6 bases). CDR1 SNHLY and CDR2 FYNNEI come from the germline V gene. The CDR3 totals 15 residues. Trimming left V 8 bases short and J 3 bases short, with 16 bases between. The CDR3 nucleotides are TGTGCCAGCCGACGGGGACAACTGGACACCGGGGAGCTGTTTTTT. Protein product: CASRRGQLDTGELFF.

This chain joins TRBV28 and TRBJ1-5; no definite D call. The ends were cut back, 7 bases at V and 9 bases at J, with 13 bases in the middle. The CDR3 sequence is 12 residues long. From germline, CDR1 is MDHEN and CDR2 SYDVKM. The CDR3 DNA is TGTGCCAGCACCTCCGGGTTGGCGCCCCAGCATTTT. Its translation is CASTSGLAPQHF.

The chain joins TRBV7-9 to TRBJ1-4, with 11 bases that match TRBD1. Germline-derived CDR1 and CDR2 are SEHNR and FQNEAQ (reference sequence). This CDR3 spans 14 amino acids. After removal of 3 bases from V and 10 bases from J, the junction contained 4 bases not matched to a gene. Here the CDR3 DNA reads TGTGCCAGCAGCTTGTGGACAGGGGGCGGAAAACTGTTTTTT. Translation gives CASSLWTGGGKLFF.

The J gene is TRBJ2-7, the V gene TRBV7-2; 7 bases are a match to TRBD2. There are 13 residues in the CDR3. Germline V gene data show CDR1 as SGHTA and CDR2 as FQGNSA. The V gene end was trimmed by 5 bases and the J gene end by 4 bases; junction bases not matched to a gene: 5. CDR3 coding DNA: TGTGCCAGCAGCAGGGCGGGAGAATACGAGCAGTACTTC. It translates to CASSRAGEYEQYF.

This clone has just one count. The chain carries TRBV2 and TRBJ1-2; D possibly corresponds to TRBD1 (5 bases). CDR3 size: 12 residues. CDR1 and CDR2 from the germline V gene are SNHLY and FYNNEI. Trimming cost V 5 bases and J 1 base, with 5 bases left between them. Here the CDR3 reads CASSQGNYGYTF. CDR3 nucleotide sequence: TGTGCCAGCAGTCAGGGTAACTATGGCTACACCTTC.

V usage is TRBV6-1 and J usage is TRBJ1-6, with a weak D call TRBD1 (6 bases). Trimming took 1 base from V and 0 from J, leaving 13 bases between them. The germline gives CDR1 MNHNS, CDR2 SASEGT. The CDR3 is made up of 18 amino acids. The CDR3 DNA is TGTGCCAGCAGTGAAGTATTGACGGACAGCTCCTATAATTCACCCCTCCACTTT. The encoded protein is CASSEVLTDSSYNSPLHF.

This chain joins TRBV28 and TRBJ2-5; D perhaps matches TRBD1 (5 bases). The CDR3 consists of 17 residues. Germline lookup yields CDR1 MDHEN and CDR2 SYDVKM. The V and J ends lost 2 bases and 5 bases respectively, with 21 bases between them. The CDR3 sequence: CASSLIGPRQFGETQYF. The CDR3 DNA sequence: TGTGCCAGCAGTTTAATCGGTCCCAGACAGTTCGGGGAGACCCAGTACTTC.

The chain recombines TRBV7-6 with TRBJ2-3, with 11 bases fitting TRBD2. This CDR3 spans 15 amino acids. V lost 2 bases to trimming and J lost 3 bases; unmatched junction nucleotides: 1. Germline CDR1 and CDR2: SGHVS and FNYEAQ. CDR3 sequence reads: CASSLLAGGTDTQYF. The CDR3 DNA follows: TGTGCCAGCAGCTTACTAGCGGGGGGTACAGATACGCAGTATTTT.

The rearrangement uses TRBV9 and TRBJ2-2; D ambiguous. The V end was cut by 2 bases, the J end by 3 bases, with 8 bases between. The CDR3 consists of 14 residues. Germline lookup yields CDR1 SGDLS and CDR2 YYNGEE. CDR3 nucleotides: TGTGCCAGCAGCGTCGACACTTACACCGGGGAGCTGTTTTTT. Translating it yields CASSVDTYTGELFF.

The chain combines TRBV4-2 with TRBJ2-7, with a weak D call TRBD2 (5 bases). The V end was cut by 3 bases, the J end by 1 base, with 16 bases between. Germline assignment: CDR1 LGHNA and CDR2 YNFKEQ. The CDR3 is 16 residues long. DNA of the CDR3: TGTGCCAGCAGCCACGTGCCAGCGGACCCATCCTACGAGCAGTACTTC. It codes for CASSHVPADPSYEQYF.

The gene calls are TRBV6-6 and TRBJ1-1; D gene ambiguous. V lost 2 bases and J lost 4, with 11 bases in between. CDR1 is MNHNY and CDR2 is SVGAGI in the germline V gene (reference sequence). This CDR3 has 14 amino acids. Here the CDR3 DNA reads TGTGCCAGCAGTTACCTTACGGGGAGCACTGAAGCTTTCTTT. Translation: CASSYLTGSTEAFF.

The rearrangement joins TRBV10-3 to TRBJ2-1, with 16 bases that match TRBD2. CDR1 and CDR2 from the germline V gene are ENHRY and SYGVKD. The V segment lost 0 bases and the J segment 7 bases; nucleotides outside the gene matches: 3. The CDR3 extends over 17 amino acids. The CDR3 DNA reads TGTGCCATCAGTGAGTCCGGGACTAGCGGGGGGGCGAATGAGCAGTTCTTC. This codes for CAISESGTSGGANEQFF.

For the CDR3, the DNA is TGTGCCAGCCTTGGGAGGGTCCTAGCCAAAAACATTCAGTACTTC. This codes for CASLGRVLAKNIQYF. The chain combines TRBV28 with TRBJ2-4; the match to TRBD2 covers 7 bases. Unmatched junction bases numbered 7, after V lost 8 bases and J lost 0 bases. The CDR3 has 15 residues. Germline assignment: CDR1 MDHEN and CDR2 SYDVKM.